This T cell receptor (beta chain) was captured by sequencing in a study of blood T cell repertoires in COVID-19. V gave up 7 bases and J gave up 7 bases; unmatched junction bases: 14. Germline V CDR1 and CDR2: MDHEN, SYDVKM. The CDR3 has 16 amino acids. Original processing notes: It was from reference gene primer amplification that nucleated cell counts were estimated. TCRdb's copy holds only in-frame clones and misses some; the assay was immunoSEQ multiplex PCR. V and J calls and clone size follow that table, whereas D and trimming were derived from the DNA. The repertoire holds about 140,000 clones, over 75% seen once, with 2.5% to 3% in the top ten.

The V and J genes are TRBV28 and TRBJ2-7; 12 nucleotides match TRBD1. The sample taken for sequencing was PBMCs or T cells enriched from blood (not recorded which). This TCR derives from a woman in her 50s who had recovered from COVID-19. CDR3 protein: CASIAPSGQGAREQYF. CDR3 coding DNA: TGTGCCAGCATCGCCCCCTCGGGACAGGGGGCGCGGGAGCAGTACTTC.